This TCR beta chain was obtained from a study of blood T cells in healthy people across ages. Study conclusions and caveats: Per million T cells, TCR beta diversity dropped roughly linearly as age increased. A strong correlation was found between TCR beta diversity and the percentage of naive T cells.

It was with a sample-barcoded 5' primer and a J-beta primer mix that a second PCR of about 7 to 12 cycles was run. TCRdb fed the 5' RACE reads into MiXCR, producing one record per CDR3 protein. Altogether around 990,000 distinct CDR3 sequences are present, around two fifths being singletons, with the ten largest covering over 10%. Note on this clonotype: The antigen remains unidentified.

Each sample had at least 6 million PBMCs isolated. Material for sequencing was blood. The receptor was derived from a man between 18 and 35 years old in good health.

The CDR3 spells CASSFGGPDNEQYF. The CDR3, as DNA: TGTGCCAGCAGCTTCGGGGGGCCAGACAATGAGCAGTACTTC. The chain couples TRBV7-3 to TRBJ2-5, with D possibly TRBD2 on 7 matching bases. V lost 3 bases and J lost 11, with 19 bases in between. This CDR3 contains 14 residues. Germline V CDR1 and CDR2: SGHTA, FQGTGA.